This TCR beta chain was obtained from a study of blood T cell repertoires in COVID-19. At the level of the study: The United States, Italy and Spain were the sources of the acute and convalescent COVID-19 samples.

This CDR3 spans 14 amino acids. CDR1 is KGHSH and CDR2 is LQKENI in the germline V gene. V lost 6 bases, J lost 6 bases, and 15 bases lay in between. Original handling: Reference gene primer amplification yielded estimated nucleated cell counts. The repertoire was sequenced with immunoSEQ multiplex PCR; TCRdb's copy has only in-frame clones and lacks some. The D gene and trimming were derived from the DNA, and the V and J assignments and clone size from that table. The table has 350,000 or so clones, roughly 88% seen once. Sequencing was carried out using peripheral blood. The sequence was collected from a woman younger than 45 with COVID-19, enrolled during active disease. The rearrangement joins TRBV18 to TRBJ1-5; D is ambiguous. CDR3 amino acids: CASSRDQVGQPQHF. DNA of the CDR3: TGTGCCAGCTCGCGCGACCAGGTCGGTCAGCCCCAGCATTTT. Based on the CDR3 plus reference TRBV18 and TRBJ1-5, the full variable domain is NAGVMQNPRHLVRRRGQEARLRCSPMKGHSHVYWYRQLPEEGLKFMVYLQKENIIDESGMPKERFSAEFPKEGPSILRIQQVVRGDSAAYFCASSRDQVGQPQHFGDGTRLSIL.